This T cell receptor (beta chain) is from a study of Ad26.COV2.S vaccination and SARS-CoV-2 variants. Repertoires were generated with immunoSEQ multiplex PCR, while TCRdb's copy carries only in-frame clones and drops some. The repertoire has about 680,000 clones, about 89% of them found once; the top ten carry about 1.5%. Deletions cut 4 bases from V and 7 bases from J, with 11 bases between. The CDR3 consists of 12 residues. Stated treatment: some 19 received Ad26.COV2.S at low or high dose, single or two shots; several received placebo; per-sample allocation not given. At day 63 after the first vaccine or placebo injection, samples were drawn.

V is TRBV12-3 or TRBV12-4 and J is TRBJ2-7; possible D gene TRBD1, 5 bases. This clonotype was obtained from a person aged 18-60 years who received the Ad26.COV2.S COVID-19 vaccine or a placebo. The sequencing used peripheral blood, collected in a trial of Ad26.COV2.S vaccine versus placebo. The CDR3 sequence: CASSWGIGEQYF. The CDR3 bases are TGTGCCAGCAGTTGGGGCATCGGAGAGCAGTACTTC.